Detailed here is one T cell receptor beta chain. Using immunoSEQ multiplex PCR, the repertoire was profiled, and TCRdb retains in-frame clones only, with some absent. The sample shows around 170,000 clones, roughly 90% of them seen only once. Germline lookup yields CDR1 SGHTA and CDR2 FQGNSA. V lost 3 bases to trimming and J lost 0 bases, with 9 bases between them. The CDR3 length is 14 residues. This entry comes from a study of blood T cell repertoires in COVID-19. The sequenced sample consisted of peripheral blood. The sequence was collected from a man in his 60s with acute or convalescent COVID-19. The gene calls are TRBV7-2 and TRBJ2-7; D gene ambiguous. The CDR3 region has the DNA TGTGCCAGCAGCTTCGTGCTCAGCTCCTACGAGCAGTACTTC. Translation gives CASSFVLSSYEQYF.